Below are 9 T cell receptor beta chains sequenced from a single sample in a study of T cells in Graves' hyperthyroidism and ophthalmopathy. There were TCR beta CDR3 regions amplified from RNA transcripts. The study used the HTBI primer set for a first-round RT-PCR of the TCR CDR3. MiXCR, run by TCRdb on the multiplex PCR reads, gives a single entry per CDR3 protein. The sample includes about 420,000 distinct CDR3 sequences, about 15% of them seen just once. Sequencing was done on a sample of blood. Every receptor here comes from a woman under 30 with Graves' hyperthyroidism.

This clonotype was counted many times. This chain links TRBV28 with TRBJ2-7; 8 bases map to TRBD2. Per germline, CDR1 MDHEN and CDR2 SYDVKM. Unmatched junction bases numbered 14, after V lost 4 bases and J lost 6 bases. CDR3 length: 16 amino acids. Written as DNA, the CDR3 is TGTGCCAGCAGTTCCATCGGAGCGGGAGCTTCTGGCGAGCAGTACTTC. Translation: CASSSIGAGASGEQYF.

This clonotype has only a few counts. CDR3 residues: CASSQGTVANTGELFF. CDR3 DNA sequence: TGTGCCAGCAGCCAAGGGACAGTCGCGAACACCGGGGAGCTGTTTTTT. The chain is built from TRBV4-2 and TRBJ2-2; D may be TRBD1 (6 bases). The CDR3 runs 16 residues. CDR1 and CDR2 (germline): LGHNA, YNFKEQ. V lost 1 base and J lost 0, with 9 bases in between.

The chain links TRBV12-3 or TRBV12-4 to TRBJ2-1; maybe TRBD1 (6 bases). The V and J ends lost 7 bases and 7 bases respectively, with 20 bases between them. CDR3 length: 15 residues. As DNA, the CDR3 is TGTGCCAGCACTCGTTTGGGGGCAGTAAATAATGAGCAGTTCTTC. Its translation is CASTRLGAVNNEQFF.

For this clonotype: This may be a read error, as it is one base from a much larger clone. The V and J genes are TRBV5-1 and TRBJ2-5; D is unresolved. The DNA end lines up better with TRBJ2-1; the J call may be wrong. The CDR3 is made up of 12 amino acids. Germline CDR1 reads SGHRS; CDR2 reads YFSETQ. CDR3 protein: CASSSTVETQFF. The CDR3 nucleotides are TGCGCCAGCAGCTCGACTGTAGAGACCCAGTTCTTC.

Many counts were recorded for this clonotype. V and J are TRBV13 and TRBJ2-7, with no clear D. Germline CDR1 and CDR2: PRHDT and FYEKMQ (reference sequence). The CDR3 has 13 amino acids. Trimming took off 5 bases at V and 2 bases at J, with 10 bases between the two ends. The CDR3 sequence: CASSRPRTYEQYF. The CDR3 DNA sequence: TGTGCCAGCAGCCGTCCCCGCACCTACGAGCAGTACTTC.

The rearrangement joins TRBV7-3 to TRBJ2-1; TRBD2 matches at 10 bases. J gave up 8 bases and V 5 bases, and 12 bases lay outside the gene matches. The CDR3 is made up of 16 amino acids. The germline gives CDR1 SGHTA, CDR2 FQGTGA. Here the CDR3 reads CASSPGTSAHFDEQFF. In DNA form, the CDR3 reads TGTGCCAGCAGCCCGGGGACTAGCGCCCACTTCGATGAGCAGTTCTTC.

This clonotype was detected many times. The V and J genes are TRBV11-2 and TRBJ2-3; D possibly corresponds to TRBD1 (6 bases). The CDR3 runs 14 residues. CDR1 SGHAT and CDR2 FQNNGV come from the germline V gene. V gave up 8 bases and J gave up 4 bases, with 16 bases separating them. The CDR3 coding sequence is TGTGCCAGCCCTTTCAGGACAGCCCCAGATACGCAGTATTTT. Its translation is CASPFRTAPDTQYF.

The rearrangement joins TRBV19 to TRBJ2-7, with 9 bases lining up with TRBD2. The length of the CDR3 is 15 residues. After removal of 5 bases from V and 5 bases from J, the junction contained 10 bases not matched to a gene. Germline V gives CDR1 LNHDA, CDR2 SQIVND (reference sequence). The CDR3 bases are TGTGCCAGTAGTGTGTCTAGCGGGGCTGGCGACGAGCAGTACTTC. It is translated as CASSVSSGAGDEQYF.

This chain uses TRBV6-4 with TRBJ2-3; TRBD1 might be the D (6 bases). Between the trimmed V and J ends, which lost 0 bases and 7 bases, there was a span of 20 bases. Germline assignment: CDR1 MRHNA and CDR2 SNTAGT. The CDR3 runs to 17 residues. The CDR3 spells CASSDSHGRAGENTQYF. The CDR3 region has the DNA TGTGCCAGCAGTGACTCCCACGGCAGGGCAGGGGAAAATACGCAGTATTTT.